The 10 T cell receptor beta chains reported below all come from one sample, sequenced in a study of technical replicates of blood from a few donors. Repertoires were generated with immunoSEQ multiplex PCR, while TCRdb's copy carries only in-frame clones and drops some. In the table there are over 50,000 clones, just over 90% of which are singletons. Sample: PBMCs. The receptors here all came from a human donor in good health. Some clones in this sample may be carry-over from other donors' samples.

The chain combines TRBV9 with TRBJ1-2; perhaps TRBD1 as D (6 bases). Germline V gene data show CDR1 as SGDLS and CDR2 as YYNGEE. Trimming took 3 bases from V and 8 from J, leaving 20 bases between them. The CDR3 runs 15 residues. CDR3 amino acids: CASSGEQGLFIGYTF. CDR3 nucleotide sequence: TGTGCCAGCAGCGGAGAACAGGGCCTCTTTATCGGCTACACCTTC.

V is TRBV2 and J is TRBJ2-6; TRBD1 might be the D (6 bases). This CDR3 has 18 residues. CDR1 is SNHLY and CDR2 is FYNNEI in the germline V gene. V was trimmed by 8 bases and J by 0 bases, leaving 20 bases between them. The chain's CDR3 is CASSERGLFGSGANVLTF. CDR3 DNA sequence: TGTGCCAGCTCGGAGAGGGGGTTGTTCGGCTCTGGGGCCAACGTCCTGACTTTC.

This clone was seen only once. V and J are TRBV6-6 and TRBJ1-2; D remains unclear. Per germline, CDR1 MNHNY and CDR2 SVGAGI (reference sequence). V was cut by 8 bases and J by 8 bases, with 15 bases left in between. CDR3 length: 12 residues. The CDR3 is CASGVHSWGYTF. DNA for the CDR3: TGTGCCAGCGGAGTGCACTCCTGGGGCTACACCTTC.

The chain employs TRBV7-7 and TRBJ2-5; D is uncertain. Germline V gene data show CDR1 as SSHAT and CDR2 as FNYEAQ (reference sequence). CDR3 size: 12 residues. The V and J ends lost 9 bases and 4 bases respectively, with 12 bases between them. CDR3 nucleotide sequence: TGTGCCAGTGGGCCTCCCGGAGAGACCCAGTACTTC. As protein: CASGPPGETQYF.

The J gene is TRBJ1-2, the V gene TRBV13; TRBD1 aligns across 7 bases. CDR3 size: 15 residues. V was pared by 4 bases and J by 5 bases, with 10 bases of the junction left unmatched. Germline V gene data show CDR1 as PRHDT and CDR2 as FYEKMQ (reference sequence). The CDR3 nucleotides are TGTGCCAGCAGCTACCAGGGGGGTATACAGTATGGCTACACCTTC. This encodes CASSYQGGIQYGYTF.

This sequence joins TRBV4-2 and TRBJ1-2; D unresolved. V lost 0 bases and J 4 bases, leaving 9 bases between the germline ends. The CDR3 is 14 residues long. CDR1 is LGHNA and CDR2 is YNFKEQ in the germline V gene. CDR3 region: CASSQEPGTYGYTF. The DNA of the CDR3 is TGTGCCAGCAGCCAAGAGCCAGGAACCTATGGCTACACCTTC.

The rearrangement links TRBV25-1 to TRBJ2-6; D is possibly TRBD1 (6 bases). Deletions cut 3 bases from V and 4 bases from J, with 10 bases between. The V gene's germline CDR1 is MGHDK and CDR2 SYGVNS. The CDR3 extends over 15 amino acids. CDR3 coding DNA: TGTGCCAGCAGTGATTGGGGGCGCGGGGCCAACGTCCTGACTTTC. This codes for CASSDWGRGANVLTF.

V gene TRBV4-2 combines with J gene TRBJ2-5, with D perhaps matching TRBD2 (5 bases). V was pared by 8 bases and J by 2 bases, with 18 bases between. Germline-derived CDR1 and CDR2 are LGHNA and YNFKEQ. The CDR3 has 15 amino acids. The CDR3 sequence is CASRGYGDCQETQYF. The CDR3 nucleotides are TGTGCCAGCCGAGGGTACGGGGATTGTCAAGAGACCCAGTACTTC.

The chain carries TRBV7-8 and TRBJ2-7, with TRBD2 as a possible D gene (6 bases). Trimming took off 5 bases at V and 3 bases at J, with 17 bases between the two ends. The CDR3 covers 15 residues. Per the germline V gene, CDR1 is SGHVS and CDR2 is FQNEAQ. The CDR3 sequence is CASSPPGGSIYEQYF. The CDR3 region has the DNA TGTGCCAGCAGCCCCCCCGGAGGGTCCATCTACGAGCAGTACTTC.

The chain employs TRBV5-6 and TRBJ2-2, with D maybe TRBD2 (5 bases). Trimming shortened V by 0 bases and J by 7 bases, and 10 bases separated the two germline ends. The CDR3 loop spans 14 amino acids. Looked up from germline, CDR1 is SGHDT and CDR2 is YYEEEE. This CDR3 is CASSLGTAVGELFF. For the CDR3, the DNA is TGTGCCAGCAGCTTGGGGACTGCCGTCGGGGAGCTGTTTTTT.